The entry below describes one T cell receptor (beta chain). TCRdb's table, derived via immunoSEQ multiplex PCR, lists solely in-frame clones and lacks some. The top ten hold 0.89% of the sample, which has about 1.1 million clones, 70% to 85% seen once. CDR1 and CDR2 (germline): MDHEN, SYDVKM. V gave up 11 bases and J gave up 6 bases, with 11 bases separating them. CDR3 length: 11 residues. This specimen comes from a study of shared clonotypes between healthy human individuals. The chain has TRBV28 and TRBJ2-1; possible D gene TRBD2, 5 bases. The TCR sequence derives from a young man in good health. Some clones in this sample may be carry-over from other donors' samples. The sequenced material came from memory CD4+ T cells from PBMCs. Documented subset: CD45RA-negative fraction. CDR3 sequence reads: CASLGGNEQFF. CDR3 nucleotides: TGTGCCTCACTAGGCGGCAATGAGCAGTTCTTC.